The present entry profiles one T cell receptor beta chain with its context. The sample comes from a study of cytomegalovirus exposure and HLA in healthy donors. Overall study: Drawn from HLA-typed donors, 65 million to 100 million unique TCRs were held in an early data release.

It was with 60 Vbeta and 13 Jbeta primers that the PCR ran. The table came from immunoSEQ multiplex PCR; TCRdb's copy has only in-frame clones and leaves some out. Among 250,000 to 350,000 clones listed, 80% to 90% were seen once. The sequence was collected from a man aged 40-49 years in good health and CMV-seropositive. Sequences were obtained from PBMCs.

The CDR3 region is CASSSTRTGGGETQYF. Here the CDR3 DNA reads TGCGCCAGCAGCTCTACTAGGACAGGGGGAGGAGAGACCCAGTACTTC. This chain connects TRBV5-1 to TRBJ2-5; 10 bases are shared with TRBD1. The germline V gene encodes CDR1 SGHRS and CDR2 YFSETQ. CDR3 size: 16 residues. Trimming removed 3 bases from V and 4 bases from J; junction bases left unmatched: 9.